These T cell receptor beta chains were read from a single sample in a study of blood T cell repertoires in COVID-19. TCRdb keeps only in-frame clones here, not all; method: immunoSEQ multiplex PCR. The sample has roughly 190,000 clones; roughly 87% are singletons. The sequenced sample was PBMCs or T cells enriched from blood (not recorded which). The receptors were gathered from a young woman who had recovered from COVID-19. CDR3s leave out the opening cysteine and the closing phenylalanine or tryptophan.

V: TRBV5-6
CDR3: ASSSPGQGNEQY

V: TRBV11-3
CDR3: ASSRRGQGSYEQY

V: TRBV6-5
CDR3: ASRFTREGNQPQH

V: TRBV5-1
CDR3: ASSLPFGDSGNTIY

V: TRBV5-1
CDR3: ASSLTLTGDSGNTIY

V: TRBV19
CDR3: ASSLGGFEPQH

V: TRBV2
CDR3: ASGTYEQY

V: TRBV6-1
CDR3: ASSEVGIGAQY

V: TRBV27
CDR3: ASSPGGTRSNYGYT

V: TRBV9
CDR3: ASSPRASGTYNEQF

V: TRBV11-1
CDR3: ASRMYWGQANTEAF

V: TRBV12-3/TRBV12-4
CDR3: ASTWGDDGYT

V: TRBV9
CDR3: ASSVVRGGTEAF

V: TRBV5-1
CDR3: ASSPGVTQETQY

V: TRBV7-9
CDR3: ASTRGTSLEETQY

V: TRBV4-3
CDR3: ASSQEGSSGRAGEQF

V: TRBV9
CDR3: ASSVGGLETQY

V: TRBV12-3/TRBV12-4
CDR3: ASSFRGEQY

V: TRBV18
CDR3: ASSPRGDTQY

V: TRBV9
CDR3: ASSGRTGFLEQF

V: TRBV11-3
CDR3: ASSPVRVRDTIY

V: TRBV21-1
CDR3: ASSRPGQHQPQH

V: TRBV11-2
CDR3: ASRATTGRGLNTEAF

V: TRBV5-6
CDR3: ASSLTDRDDSPLH

V: TRBV6-5
CDR3: ASSKTGITNYGYT

V: TRBV7-2
CDR3: ASSFSTSGGASSTDTQY

V: TRBV18
CDR3: AGEGSTDTQY

V: TRBV9
CDR3: ASSVGAPRVELF

V: TRBV9
CDR3: ASSTRLSISGNTIY